A single TCR beta chain is shown here with its context. Antigen specificity is unknown. The CDR3 extends over 13 amino acids. Germline assignment: CDR1 SGHAT and CDR2 FQNNGV. Trimming left V 5 bases short and J 4 bases short, with 8 bases between. This sample was included in a study of PD-1 blockade in mismatch repair-deficient tumors. Study in general: All were previously treated, progressing patients with approximately 12 mismatch repair-deficient cancer types.

Every patient had mismatch repair deficiency by PCR or immunohistochemistry. The TCR-sequenced patients were three responders to pembrolizumab. Whole-study findings and limits: Rapid post-treatment expansion, then contraction, generally preceding radiologic response, marked tumor-resident clones.

The table came from immunoSEQ multiplex PCR; TCRdb's copy has only in-frame clones and leaves some out. The repertoire has some 120,000 clones, roughly 90% of them found once; the top ten carry 12%. This sequence was found in an adult with mismatch repair-deficient cancer. Material: peripheral blood, obtained 70 to 73 weeks after starting pembrolizumab. The V call is TRBV11-2, the J call TRBJ2-2; perhaps TRBD1 as D (6 bases). The CDR3 loop reads CASSLRGTGELFF. CDR3 DNA sequence: TGTGCCAGCAGCCTCAGGGGCACCGGGGAGCTGTTTTTT.